The entry below describes one TCR beta chain. Antigen unknown. These data are taken from a study of blood T cells in healthy people across ages. The study, taken as a whole, reports: Both naive CD4+ cell counts and diversity were greater in long-lived donors than in aged donors.

The CDR3 spans 14 residues. Trimming took off 2 bases at V and 4 bases at J, with 11 bases between the two ends. Germline loops: CDR1 MGHRA, CDR2 YSYEKL. Next came a second PCR, run for about 7 to 12 cycles, which used a sample-barcoded 5' primer along with a J-beta primer mix. TCRdb itself ran the 5' RACE reads through MiXCR, one entry per CDR3 protein. The table lists around 990,000 distinct CDR3 sequences, almost 25% of them singletons. The sample also formed part of further work on T cells of mothers and their children. That paper adds: The entire RNA extract went into cDNA synthesis at approximately 1.5 ug per 15 ul.

The J gene is TRBJ2-5, the V gene TRBV4-1; the D call may be TRBD1 or TRBD2 (5 bases each). This TCR was sampled from a girl aged 2 to 10 in good health. Sequenced sample: blood. CDR3 region: CASSQRDLLETQYF. The CDR3 nucleotides are TGCGCCAGCAGCCAAAGGGACCTCCTAGAGACCCAGTACTTC.